This is a list of T cell receptor beta chains from one sample in a study of T cells expressing NK-cell markers. TCRdb processed the 5' RACE reads again and assigns one entry to each CDR3 protein, with no DNA. The record lists about 180,000 distinct CDR3 sequences, of which the ten most abundant hold around 20%. Sequenced material: blood T cells: a sorted CD56 or NKG2C T cell subset, CD4+ or CD8+ T cells, or bulk PBMC T cells (not recorded which). The receptor set was obtained from a woman aged 18-70 years in good health. The CDR3 runs from the conserved cysteine through the conserved F or W.

j_call: TRBJ1-1; v_call: TRBV5-1; cdr3_aa: CASSLAYRGPTEAFF
j_call: TRBJ1-5; v_call: TRBV7-2; cdr3_aa: CASSSTEPNQPQHF
j_call: TRBJ2-2; v_call: TRBV5-1; cdr3_aa: CASSLNSEATGELFF
j_call: TRBJ2-3; v_call: TRBV7-2; cdr3_aa: CASSFGLPTDTQYF
j_call: TRBJ1-6; v_call: TRBV18; cdr3_aa: CASYQDGNSPLHF
j_call: TRBJ2-3; v_call: TRBV9; cdr3_aa: CASSEGLALTDTQYF
j_call: TRBJ2-2; v_call: TRBV27; cdr3_aa: CASSFRLLGSANTGELFF
j_call: TRBJ2-1; v_call: TRBV24-1; cdr3_aa: CATSETGTSGIGEQFF
j_call: TRBJ2-7; v_call: TRBV5-5; cdr3_aa: CASSFSPLAGGPGGQYF
j_call: TRBJ2-1; v_call: TRBV11-2; cdr3_aa: CASSLDRGRGNEQFF
j_call: TRBJ2-3; v_call: TRBV27; cdr3_aa: CASREWEYADTQYF